This T cell receptor beta chain was recovered during a study of T cell responses to AZD1222 COVID-19 vaccine listed by TCRdb under 2021. Some background on the complete study: Because spike-specific TCR depth and breadth did not differ between the two schedules, AZD1222 recipients who got a second dose at roughly 4 weeks were pooled with those who got a second dose at roughly 12 weeks. TCR sequencing covered roughly 230 trial participants: 200 to 220 given two doses of AZD1222 and around 25 given two doses of MenACWY control vaccine. Enrollment into the trials was organized by age into subgroups of 18-55, 56-69 and 70-plus years, and those subgroups contained roughly 150, 30 and 60 TCR-sequenced participants, respectively.

This sample's time point label indicates: baseline before first vaccination. Samples from vaccinated people were obtained from the UK trials COV001 and COV002, which included a single-blind randomized controlled phase 2/3 trial of AZD1222 (ChAdOx1 nCoV-19) in healthy adults. For TCRbeta chain sequencing, PBMC samples were collected from trial participants at day 0 and at day 28 after the second dose. The paper's findings and limits, for the study overall: Most participants were white British and females outnumbered males, and the authors suggested that clonal diversity may have been underestimated. Only a handful of AZD1222 recipients were SARS-CoV-2 seropositive at baseline, limiting conclusions about previously exposed vaccinees. In the small 56-69-year group, the increase in depth fell short of significance, most likely because of low power. The whole spike protein was spanned by vaccine-associated CD4 TCRs, and dominant responses were seen in regions 160-218 and 743-854. Because no day 14 peak-response samples were available, repertoires were characterized only after the peak T cell response. A significant rise in spike-specific TCR breadth and depth was observed after two AZD1222 doses relative to day 0 and relative to MenACWY recipients. Reportedly, close to half of the unique spike-specific TCRs recognized epitopes lying outside the regions that are mutated in the B.1.351 and B.1.1.7 variants.

The CDR3 regions of human TCRbeta chains were analyzed by immunosequencing. The original pipeline was this. Repertoire TCRs were checked for matches against a reference library of SARS-CoV-2-specific TCRs that had been generated using the MIRA antigen-specificity platform. Breadth meant the fraction of unique TCRs that were SARS-CoV-2-associated, whereas depth meant the fraction of total T cells that were SARS-CoV-2-associated. Using the MIRA data, each spike-specific TCR was mapped to the spike region that the TCR reacts to and placed in a CD4 or CD8 class. Log10-transformed breadth and depth values were compared by one-way ANOVA with Sidak's multiple comparisons tests. The clones in this table, taken by TCRdb from immuneACCESS, are in-frame only. Not every clone is retained; where verified, under half of the shortfall comes from an unresolved V gene, and the cause of the rest is unknown. The DNA was the basis for D and trimming; V, J and clone size are from that table. This sample gives about 21,000 clones in total; around 82% of them show up just once. The top ten constitute roughly 40% of the sample.

CDR1 SGHTA and CDR2 FQGNSA are derived from the germline V gene. The CDR3 starts with the cysteine, ends with the phenylalanine, and has 17 residues. The entry retains the CDR3 DNA only, 51 bases that are in frame from base 1. Trimming leaves V shorter by 5 bases and J shorter by 7 bases, with the junction holding 16 bases beyond the gene matches. A remark on this clone: Its cognate antigen has yet to be identified. One base away there is no much larger clone; base qualities are not given.

The chain is encoded by TRBV7-2 joined to TRBJ2-1; 8 nucleotides in the junction match TRBD2. Sequences were derived from peripheral blood, sampled on day 0 of AZD1222 vaccination. This sequence was found in an adult in good health. The CDR3 protein: CASSPPTAGGLSNEQFF. The nucleotides read TGTGCCAGCAGCCCACCGACGGCGGGGGGCCTCTCGAATGAGCAGTTCTTC.